Below, 23 T cell receptor beta chains from the same sample are listed, as sequenced in a study of T-cell reconstitution after alpha-beta-depleted transplantation in children. Unique molecular identifiers tagged the TCRbeta library. One entry per CDR3 protein, called by TCRdb with MiXCR from the PCR reads. The sample includes about 980,000 distinct CDR3 sequences, around 30% of them seen just once. Sample: PBMCs, mostly from graft donor cells, taken 360 days after TCRalphabeta/CD19-depleted stem cell transplant. The receptors originated from a boy younger than two who had a stem cell transplant for SCID, so the T cells may come from the graft donor.

The V call is TRBV5-1, the J call TRBJ1-2; possibly TRBD1 for D (6 bases). Germline V gene sequence: CDR1 SGHRS, CDR2 YFSETQ. V lost 4 bases and J lost 6, with 13 bases in between. This CDR3 has 13 residues. The CDR3 nucleotides are TGCGCCAGCAGCGGACAGCCTCTAAATGGCTACACCTTC. This gives the protein CASSGQPLNGYTF.

The chain joins TRBV19 to TRBJ2-7; D possibly corresponds to TRBD2 (6 bases). Between the trimmed V and J ends, which lost 3 bases and 2 bases, there was a span of 14 bases. Per the germline V gene, CDR1 is LNHDA and CDR2 is SQIVND (reference sequence). CDR3 length equals 15 residues. The DNA for the CDR3 is TGTGCCAGTAGTATGGAGGGGACGGAACCCTACGAGCAGTACTTC. This gives the protein CASSMEGTEPYEQYF. The complete variable domain, with remaining parts taken from reference TRBV19 and TRBJ2-7, reads DGGITQSPKYLFRKEGQNVTLSCEQNLNHDAMYWYRQDPGQGLRLIYYSQIVNDFQKGDIAEGYSVSREKKESFPLTVTSAQKNPTAFYLCASSMEGTEPYEQYFGPGTRLTVT.

This chain connects TRBV7-3 to TRBJ2-1; TRBD2 matches 9 bases. The V gene's germline CDR1 is SGHTA and CDR2 FQGTGA. This CDR3 comprises 18 residues. V lost 2 bases and J lost 0; bases outside the gene matches: 8. The CDR3 DNA follows: TGTGCCAGCAGCTTAGTTAGCGGGGGCTTAAGCTCCTACAATGAGCAGTTCTTC. Translation: CASSLVSGGLSSYNEQFF.

This clonotype was counted only a few times. The chain has TRBV4-1 and TRBJ2-7; D is possibly TRBD2 (6 bases). The length of the CDR3 is 16 residues. V lost 3 bases to trimming and J lost 0 bases, with 15 bases between them. Germline assignment: CDR1 MGHRA and CDR2 YSYEKL. The CDR3 here is CASSQATSLSSYEQYF. In DNA form, the CDR3 reads TGCGCCAGCAGCCAGGCCACTAGCCTAAGCTCCTACGAGCAGTACTTC.

V usage is TRBV12-3 or TRBV12-4 and J usage is TRBJ1-1; D ambiguous. V was shortened by 5 bases and J by 6 bases, with 10 bases between the two germline ends. This CDR3 has 12 residues. The CDR3 DNA reads TGTGCCAGCAGTATGGGCCCGTCTGAAGCTTTCTTT. Its protein is CASSMGPSEAFF.

The chain is built from TRBV7-9 and TRBJ2-4; D possibly uses TRBD1 or TRBD2 (6 bases each). Deletions cut 5 bases from V and 0 bases from J, with 14 bases between. CDR3 size: 16 residues. Germline lookup yields CDR1 SEHNR and CDR2 FQNEAQ (reference sequence). CDR3 nucleotide sequence: TGTGCCAGCAGCCCCCCGGGGGCCTCAGCCAAAAACATTCAGTACTTC. Protein sequence: CASSPPGASAKNIQYF.

The chain employs TRBV2 and TRBJ2-7; D perhaps matches TRBD1 (5 bases). Trimming stripped 6 bases from V and 3 bases from J, with 12 bases between. The CDR3 totals 13 residues. Germline V lookup: CDR1 SNHLY, CDR2 FYNNEI. The CDR3 region has the DNA TGTGCCAGCAGAGACAGTGCGAGCTACGAGCAGTACTTC. Its translation: CASRDSASYEQYF.

There are a few counts of this clonotype. The rearrangement links TRBV24-1 to TRBJ2-2; 10 bases map to TRBD2. Germline V gene sequence: CDR1 KGHDR, CDR2 SFDVKD. Germline trimming cut 9 bases from V and 7 bases from J; bases unmatched to any gene: 10. The length of the CDR3 is 15 residues. The DNA of the CDR3 is TGTGCCACCGCGACTAGCGGGCGTGCGATCGGGGAGCTGTTTTTT. This gives the protein CATATSGRAIGELFF.

This clonotype was counted only a few times. V and J are TRBV5-5 and TRBJ2-7; 7 positions agree with TRBD1. The germline V gene has CDR1 SGHKS and CDR2 YYEKEE (reference sequence). The CDR3 is 15 amino acids. V trimming: 0 bases; J trimming: 3 bases; junction bases outside the gene matches: 6. As DNA, the CDR3 is TGTGCCAGCAGCTTGGAATGGACAGGCGGCTACGAGCAGTACTTC. As protein: CASSLEWTGGYEQYF.

The sample holds a few counts of this clonotype. The J gene is TRBJ2-2, the V gene TRBV6-2 or TRBV6-3; 7 bases align to TRBD2. The CDR3 runs 16 residues. After removal of 5 bases from V and 5 bases from J, the junction contained 11 bases not matched to a gene. Germline loops: CDR1 MNHEY, CDR2 SVGEGT. In nucleotides, the CDR3 is TGTGCCAGCAGTCCCCCTTGGGGGGGTGTTACCGGGGAGCTGTTTTTT. This translates into CASSPPWGGVTGELFF.

This clonotype was seen only a few times. The chain carries TRBV21-1 and TRBJ2-5. TRBV21-1 is shown as a pseudogene. The CDR3 covers 16 residues. Here the CDR3 DNA reads TGTGCCAGCAGCAAACATCAGGTCAGCAGCCAAGAGACCCAGTACTTC. It encodes CASSKHQVSSQETQYF.

The V gene is TRBV5-1, the J gene TRBJ2-1; D not resolved. CDR1 and CDR2 (germline): SGHRS, YFSETQ. This CDR3 has 11 residues. V was pared by 6 bases and J by 9 bases, with 10 bases between. Here the CDR3 reads CASTRSGEQFF. CDR3 bases: TGCGCCAGCACCCGTAGTGGTGAGCAGTTCTTC. Full variable domain (remainder filled in from reference TRBV5-1 and TRBJ2-1): KAGVTQTPRYLIKTRGQQVTLSCSPISGHRSVSWYQQTPGQGLQFLFEYFSETQRNKGNFPGRFSGRQFSNSRSEMNVSTLELGDSALYLCASTRSGEQFFGPGTRLTVL.

The chain employs TRBV20-1 and TRBJ2-7; D is unresolved. This CDR3 has 13 amino acids. Germline lookup yields CDR1 DFQATT and CDR2 SNEGSKA (reference sequence). V was clipped by 4 bases and J by 1 base, with 11 bases between them. In DNA, the CDR3 is TGCAGTGCTAAAAGGCCCATATCCTACGAGCAGTACTTC. It codes for CSAKRPISYEQYF.

This chain joins TRBV12-3 or TRBV12-4 and TRBJ2-4; TRBD1 is a possible D gene (5 bases). CDR3 length: 15 residues. V was pared by 3 bases and J by 1 base, with 10 bases between. In nucleotides, the CDR3 is TGTGCCAGCAGTTTCCCCAGGGCGGCCAAAAACATTCAGTACTTC. Encoded protein: CASSFPRAAKNIQYF.

The chain employs TRBV7-2 and TRBJ2-7; 7 nucleotides match TRBD1. The CDR3 is 14 amino acids. With V trimmed by 3 bases and J by 6 bases, 8 bases remained unmatched. Per the germline V gene, CDR1 is SGHTA and CDR2 is FQGNSA. The CDR3 sequence: CASSFRGPLSEQYF. DNA for the CDR3: TGTGCCAGCAGCTTTAGGGGGCCTCTTTCCGAGCAGTACTTC.

This clonotype was observed a few times. This sequence joins TRBV4-1 and TRBJ2-1, with 9 positions matching TRBD1. CDR1 and CDR2 from the germline V gene are MGHRA and YSYEKL. The junction had 9 bases not matched to a gene; V was cut back by 0 bases and J by 9 bases. CDR3 length: 16 residues. CDR3 sequence: CASSQDRTGGVVEQFF. The CDR3 bases are TGCGCCAGCAGCCAAGATCGCACAGGGGGCGTGGTTGAGCAGTTCTTC.

The V and J genes are TRBV5-5 and TRBJ2-3; D unclear. Germline V lookup: CDR1 SGHKS, CDR2 YYEKEE (reference sequence). V was clipped by 4 bases and J by 0 bases, with 12 bases between them. The CDR3 is 15 residues long. CDR3 DNA: TGTGCCAGCAGCATACCCTCGACTAGCACAGATACGCAGTATTTT. Its translation is CASSIPSTSTDTQYF.

This clonotype was picked up a small number of times. The CDR3 nucleotides read TGCGCCTCTAAGGAATACCAAGGGTACGAGCAGTACTTC. This encodes CASKEYQGYEQYF. V gene TRBV5-1 combines with J gene TRBJ2-7; D unclear. Germline V gene lookup returns CDR1 SGHRS and CDR2 YFSETQ. The V and J ends lost 10 bases and 4 bases respectively, with 18 bases between them. CDR3 length: 13 amino acids.

V and J are TRBV12-3 or TRBV12-4 and TRBJ1-5; a possible D gene is TRBD1 (5 bases). V was pared by 3 bases and J by 5 bases, with 20 bases between. The CDR3 extends over 17 amino acids. This CDR3 is CASSLSSGPVRDQPQHF. The DNA of the CDR3 is TGTGCCAGCAGTTTGTCTTCGGGGCCGGTCCGCGATCAGCCCCAGCATTTT.

The genes are TRBV5-5 and TRBJ2-7; D is unresolved. Germline V lookup: CDR1 SGHKS, CDR2 YYEKEE (reference sequence). The CDR3 has 15 amino acids. V was shortened by 4 bases and J by 3 bases, with 17 bases between the two germline ends. CDR3 in DNA: TGTGCCAGCAGCCCCTTATATGATGTTCACTACGAGCAGTACTTC. This sequence encodes CASSPLYDVHYEQYF.

V gene TRBV5-6 combines with J gene TRBJ1-5; a possible D gene is TRBD1 (6 bases). V lost 2 bases to trimming and J lost 5 bases, with 11 bases between them. The CDR3 has 14 residues. CDR1 and CDR2 (germline): SGHDT, YYEEEE. CDR3: CASSLQGFDQPQHF. The CDR3 nucleotides read TGTGCCAGCAGCTTACAGGGATTCGATCAGCCCCAGCATTTT.

This clonotype was found a few times. The CDR3 DNA is TGCGCCAGCGAAAGAGTTGGCGAGCAGTACTTC. Translated: CASERVGEQYF. The chain is built from TRBV5-1 and TRBJ2-7; D not certain. Trimming removed 7 bases at V and 6 bases at J, with 11 bases between. CDR3 length: 11 residues. Germline CDR1 SGHRS, CDR2 YFSETQ.

This clonotype was picked up a small number of times. The J gene is TRBJ2-1, the V gene TRBV9; D call uncertain. Germline CDR1 SGDLS, CDR2 YYNGEE. This CDR3 has 16 residues. The germline V and J ends were trimmed by 0 bases and 0 bases, with 10 bases remaining between them. The CDR3 DNA follows: TGTGCCAGCAGCGTAGACCCTCGGAGCTCCTACAATGAGCAGTTCTTC. Amino acid sequence: CASSVDPRSSYNEQFF.